This T cell receptor (beta chain) emerged from a study of T cells in Graves' hyperthyroidism and ophthalmopathy. V was pared by 6 bases and J by 4 bases, with 28 bases between. CDR3 length: 19 amino acids. Germline CDR1 and CDR2: MNHEY and SVGEGT. This clonotype was seen many times. Amplification of TCR beta CDR3 regions used RNA as the template. Initially, a first-round RT-PCR of the TCR CDR3 employed the HTBI primer set. One entry per CDR3 protein results from TCRdb running MiXCR on the multiplex PCR reads. The sample has around 350,000 distinct CDR3 sequences, about a fifth seen once. This chain connects TRBV6-2 or TRBV6-3 to TRBJ1-5; D is undetermined. The sequence was collected from a woman aged 18-29 years with Graves' hyperthyroidism. Sequencing was performed on blood. The CDR3 loop reads CASSKHSPRAEGRNQPQHF. The CDR3 DNA reads TGTGCCAGCAGCAAACATTCTCCTAGGGCGGAGGGTAGGAATCAGCCCCAGCATTTT.